The next 9 T cell receptor beta chains were all read from a single sample in a study of T cell repertoires in cytomegalovirus infection. Each CDR3 protein is one row after TCRdb ran MiXCR on the reads. This table has around 710,000 distinct CDR3 sequences, under 35% appearing once. These TCRs are of unknown antigen specificity. Specimen: cultured CD8+ T cells from PBMCs, collected from culture after CMV antigen stimulation. The receptors here all came from a human donor in good health (CMV status not recorded). Some clones in this sample may be carry-over from other donors' samples.

This rearrangement joins TRBV19 to TRBJ1-6; 7 bases agree with TRBD1. Germline CDR1 is LNHDA and CDR2 is SQIVND (reference sequence). The CDR3 sequence is 15 residues long. V lost 5 bases and J lost 7; bases outside the gene matches: 8. CDR3 sequence reads: CASSSLQGSNSPLHF. CDR3 DNA: TGTGCCAGTAGTTCACTACAGGGGTCAAATTCACCCCTCCACTTT.

There are many counts of this clonotype. V and J are TRBV7-2 and TRBJ2-1; TRBD2 matches at 7 bases. The V gene's germline CDR1 is SGHTA and CDR2 FQGNSA. The junction had 5 bases not matched to a gene; V was cut back by 1 base and J by 2 bases. The CDR3 has 16 amino acids. As DNA, the CDR3 is TGTGCCAGCAGCTTAGTTGCGGGGGAAACCTACAATGAGCAGTTCTTC. This encodes CASSLVAGETYNEQFF.

Many counts were recorded for this clonotype. The chain has TRBV7-6 and TRBJ1-3; D is perhaps TRBD1 (6 bases). This CDR3 is built from 15 residues. The V end was cut by 1 base, the J end by 0 bases, with 7 bases between. Germline CDR1 reads SGHVS; CDR2 reads FNYEAQ. In DNA, the CDR3 is TGTGCCAGCAGCTTAGAGACAGGCTCTGGAAACACCATATATTTT. Its translation is CASSLETGSGNTIYF.

The chain recombines TRBV19 with TRBJ2-1, with D perhaps TRBD1 (6 bases). Trimming removed 2 bases at V and 4 bases at J, with 12 bases between. The CDR3 is made up of 15 amino acids. CDR1 and CDR2 from the germline V gene are LNHDA and SQIVND (reference sequence). CDR3 nucleotides: TGTGCCAGTAGTATACTGAAAGGGACATACAATGAGCAGTTCTTC. This gives the protein CASSILKGTYNEQFF.

The chain combines TRBV28 with TRBJ2-3, with D possibly TRBD2 on 7 matching bases. CDR3 length: 20 residues. Trimming shortened V by 5 bases and J by 5 bases, and 32 bases separated the two germline ends. The germline gives CDR1 MDHEN, CDR2 SYDVKM. DNA for the CDR3: TGTGCCAGCAGTCCTTACACTTTTCTAGATGGGGGCGGGGGTGAAGATACGCAGTATTTT. Amino acids: CASSPYTFLDGGGGEDTQYF.

The chain is built from TRBV27 and TRBJ1-5; no clear D. The CDR3 runs 13 residues. Per the germline V gene, CDR1 is MNHEY and CDR2 is SMNVEV (reference sequence). With 7 bases removed from V and 5 bases from J, the gap between germline ends came to 12 bases. The CDR3 coding sequence is TGTGCCAGCAAGGGTAAGGTGGATCAGCCCCAGCATTTT. This gives the protein CASKGKVDQPQHF.

In its sample, this clonotype was seen once. V gene TRBV6-2 or TRBV6-3 combines with J gene TRBJ2-1; 12 bases align to TRBD2. CDR3 length: 15 amino acids. CDR1 MNHEY and CDR2 SVGEGT come from the germline V gene. V lost 4 bases to trimming and J lost 4 bases; unmatched junction nucleotides: 2. The CDR3 region has the DNA TGTGCCAGCAGTTGGCTAGCGGGGGGGTACAATGAGCAGTTCTTC. Its translation: CASSWLAGGYNEQFF.

The CDR3 DNA reads as TGTGCCAGCAGCGTAGTAGCGGGGATCTACAATGAGCAGTTCTTC. This sequence encodes CASSVVAGIYNEQFF. The chain links TRBV9 to TRBJ2-1; 8 bases match TRBD2. V trimming: 0 bases; J trimming: 3 bases; junction bases outside the gene matches: 2. CDR1 and CDR2 from the germline V gene are SGDLS and YYNGEE. The CDR3 is made up of 15 amino acids. The entire variable domain, with the rest obtained from reference TRBV9 and TRBJ2-1, is as follows: DSGVTQTPKHLITATGQRVTLRCSPRSGDLSVYWYQQSLDQGLQFLIQYYNGEERAKGNILERFSAQQFPDLHSELNLSSLELGDSALYFCASSVVAGIYNEQFFGPGTRLTVL.

The V gene is TRBV6-1, the J gene TRBJ2-1; 7 nucleotides align to TRBD2. Germline CDR1 and CDR2: MNHNS and SASEGT. The CDR3 loop spans 15 amino acids. V lost 7 bases and J lost 3; bases outside the gene matches: 9. As DNA, the CDR3 is TGTGCCAGCAACCCTGGGGGGGGAAGCTACAATGAGCAGTTCTTC. Its protein product is CASNPGGGSYNEQFF.